Listed here is a single T cell receptor beta chain. The antigen is not known. Specified treatment: around 19 received Ad26.COV2.S at low or high dose, single or two shots; roughly five received placebo; per-sample allocation not given. The samples date from day 63 after the first vaccine or placebo injection. A Boston donor was an adult aged 18-55 years. The method was immunoSEQ multiplex PCR; TCRdb's version includes in-frame clones alone and lacks a portion of them. The sample lists about 400,000 clones; about 88% were seen once. The data were taken from a study of Ad26.COV2.S vaccination and SARS-CoV-2 variants. In the study overall: As a participant in COV1001, the donor was in the Ad26.COV2.S trial arm.

Germline V gene lookup returns CDR1 KGHSH and CDR2 LQKENI. The junction had 22 bases not matched to a gene; V was cut back by 3 bases and J by 12 bases. The CDR3 has 19 residues. Study observations and caveats: Vaccine and placebo groups showed comparable non-spike TCR breadth.

This material consisted of peripheral blood, taken in a trial of Ad26.COV2.S vaccine versus placebo. The chain is built from TRBV18 and TRBJ2-1, with 11 bases lining up with TRBD2. The origin of this receptor is a person between 18 and 59 years old who received the Ad26.COV2.S COVID-19 vaccine or a placebo. The CDR3 here is CASSPSWASGRFEDLTQFF. Written as DNA, the CDR3 is TGTGCCAGCTCACCTTCCTGGGCTAGCGGGAGGTTCGAGGACCTAACGCAGTTCTTC.